Ten or more counts support the clone carrying this T cell receptor (beta chain). At one end the junction does not follow the germline gene, possibly because of a read error. These data come from a study of early T cells in non-severe SARS-CoV-2 infection. MiXCR, applied by TCRdb to the 5' RACE reads, yields one record per CDR3 protein. The sample yields about 80,000 distinct CDR3 sequences, approximately 5% seen once. Germline V gene data show CDR1 as SQVTM and CDR2 as ANQGSEA. The CDR3 loop spans 12 amino acids. The receptor was isolated from an adult who was a healthcare worker with PCR-confirmed SARS-CoV-2 infection or an uninfected control (not recorded which). The input for sequencing was whole blood, taken at baseline. The genes are TRBV29-1 and TRBJ2-1; TRBD2 agrees at 8 bases. This chain's CDR3 is CTTSGLRDEQFF. The CDR3 DNA sequence: TGTACTACTAGCGGCCTAAGGGATGAGCAGTTCTTC.